This T cell receptor (beta chain) was observed in a study of post-analysis software for immune sequencing data. Whole-study findings and limits: Among roughly 5 TRBV segments more frequent in patients than controls were TRBV5-6, TRBV5-1 and TRBV20-1.

Unique molecular identifiers were carried by the TCR beta cDNA libraries. T cells numbering about 0.95 to 10 million gave rise to a few hundred thousand cDNA molecules. TCRdb reprocessed the PCR reads with MiXCR, giving one entry per CDR3 protein. The sample carries around 770,000 distinct CDR3 sequences, more than 45% recorded once. Regarding this clonotype: What it binds is not known.

CDR3 length: 15 residues. Unmatched junction bases numbered 7, after V lost 9 bases and J lost 0 bases. The chain couples TRBV12-3 or TRBV12-4 to TRBJ2-1; 8 bases fit TRBD2. The receptor was derived from a girl aged 10 to 17 with multiple sclerosis. Sequences were obtained from blood. This CDR3 reads CASTRGGSSYNEQFF. CDR3 sequence (DNA): TGTGCCAGTACCCGGGGGGGTAGCTCCTACAATGAGCAGTTCTTC.